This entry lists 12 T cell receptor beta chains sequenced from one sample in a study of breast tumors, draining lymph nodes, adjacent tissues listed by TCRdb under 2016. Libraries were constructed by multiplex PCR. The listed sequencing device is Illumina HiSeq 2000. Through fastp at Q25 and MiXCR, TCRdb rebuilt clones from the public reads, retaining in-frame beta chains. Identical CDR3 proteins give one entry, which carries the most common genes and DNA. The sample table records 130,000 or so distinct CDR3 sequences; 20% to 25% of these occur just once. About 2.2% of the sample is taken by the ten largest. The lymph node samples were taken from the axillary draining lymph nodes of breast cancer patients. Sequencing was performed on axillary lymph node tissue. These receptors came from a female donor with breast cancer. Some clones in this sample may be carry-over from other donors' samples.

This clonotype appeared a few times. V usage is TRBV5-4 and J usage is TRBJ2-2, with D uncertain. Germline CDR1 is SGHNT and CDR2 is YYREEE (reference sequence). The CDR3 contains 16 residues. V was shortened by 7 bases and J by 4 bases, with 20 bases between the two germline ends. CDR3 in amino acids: CASGPPSARSTGELFF. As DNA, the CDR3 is TGTGCCAGCGGCCCACCATCAGCCCGGAGCACCGGGGAGCTGTTTTTT.

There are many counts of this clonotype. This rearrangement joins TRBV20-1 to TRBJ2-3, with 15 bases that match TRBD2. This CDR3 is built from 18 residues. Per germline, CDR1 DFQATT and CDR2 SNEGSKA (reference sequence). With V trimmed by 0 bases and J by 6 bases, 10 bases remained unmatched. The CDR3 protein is CSAREPLGLAGGPDTQYF. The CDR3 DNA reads TGCAGTGCTAGAGAGCCACTTGGACTAGCGGGAGGGCCGGATACGCAGTATTTT.

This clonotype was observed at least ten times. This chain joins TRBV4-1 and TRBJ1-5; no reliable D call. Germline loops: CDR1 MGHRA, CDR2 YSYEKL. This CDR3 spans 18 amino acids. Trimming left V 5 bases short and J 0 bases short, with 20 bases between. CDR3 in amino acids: CASSSSGQQNPSNQPQHF. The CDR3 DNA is TGCGCCAGCAGCTCAAGCGGGCAGCAGAACCCTAGCAATCAGCCCCAGCATTTT.

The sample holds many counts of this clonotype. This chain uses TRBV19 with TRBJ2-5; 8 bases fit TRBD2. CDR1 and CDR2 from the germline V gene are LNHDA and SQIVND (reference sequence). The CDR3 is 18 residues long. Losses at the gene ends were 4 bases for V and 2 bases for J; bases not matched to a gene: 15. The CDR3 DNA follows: TGTGCCAGTAGTAGGCCTGAGGGCAGCGGGGGTCCACAAGAGACCCAGTACTTC. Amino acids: CASSRPEGSGGPQETQYF.

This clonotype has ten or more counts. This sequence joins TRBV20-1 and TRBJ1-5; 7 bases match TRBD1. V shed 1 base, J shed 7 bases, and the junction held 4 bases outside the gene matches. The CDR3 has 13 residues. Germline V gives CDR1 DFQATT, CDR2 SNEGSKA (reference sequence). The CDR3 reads CSARGRGYQPQHF. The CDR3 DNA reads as TGCAGTGCTAGAGGCAGGGGGTACCAGCCCCAGCATTTT.

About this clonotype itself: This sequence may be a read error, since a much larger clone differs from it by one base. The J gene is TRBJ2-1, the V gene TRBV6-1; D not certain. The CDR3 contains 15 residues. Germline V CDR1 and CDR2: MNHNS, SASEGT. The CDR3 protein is CAGSGDPSSYNEQFF. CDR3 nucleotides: TGTGCCGGCAGTGGGGATCCTAGCTCCTACAATGAGCAGTTCTTC.

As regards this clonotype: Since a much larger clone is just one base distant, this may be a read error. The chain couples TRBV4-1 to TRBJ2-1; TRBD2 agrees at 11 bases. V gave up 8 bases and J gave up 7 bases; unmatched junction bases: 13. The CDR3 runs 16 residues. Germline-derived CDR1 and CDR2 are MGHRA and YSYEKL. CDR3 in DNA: TGCGCCAGCGGCCCTTTGCTAGCGGGAGGATGGAATGAGCAGTTCTTC. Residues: CASGPLLAGGWNEQFF.

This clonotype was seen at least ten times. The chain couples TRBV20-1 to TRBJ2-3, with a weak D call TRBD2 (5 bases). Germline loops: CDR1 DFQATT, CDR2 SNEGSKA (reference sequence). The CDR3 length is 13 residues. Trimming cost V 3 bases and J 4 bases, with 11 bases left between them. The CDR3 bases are TGCAGTGCTAGTCCAGCGGCCGCAGATACGCAGTATTTT. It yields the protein CSASPAAADTQYF.

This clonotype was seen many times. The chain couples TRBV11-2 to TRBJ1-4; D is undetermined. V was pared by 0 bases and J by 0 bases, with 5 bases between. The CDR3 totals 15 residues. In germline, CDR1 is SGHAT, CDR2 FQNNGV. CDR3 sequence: CASSLDLATNEKLFF. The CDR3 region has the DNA TGTGCCAGCAGCTTAGATCTTGCAACTAATGAAAAACTGTTTTTT.

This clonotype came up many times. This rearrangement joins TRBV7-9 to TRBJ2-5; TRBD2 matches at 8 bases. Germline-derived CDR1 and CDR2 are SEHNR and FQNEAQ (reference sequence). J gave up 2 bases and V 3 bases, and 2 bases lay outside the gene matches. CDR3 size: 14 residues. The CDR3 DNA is TGTGCCAGCAGCTTGAGCGGGAGTCAAGAGACCCAGTACTTC. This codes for CASSLSGSQETQYF.

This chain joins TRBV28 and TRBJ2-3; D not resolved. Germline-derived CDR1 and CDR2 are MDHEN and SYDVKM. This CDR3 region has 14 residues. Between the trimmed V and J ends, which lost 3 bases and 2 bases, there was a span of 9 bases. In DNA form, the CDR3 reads TGTGCCAGCAGTTTCCAACTGCACACAGATACGCAGTATTTT. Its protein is CASSFQLHTDTQYF.

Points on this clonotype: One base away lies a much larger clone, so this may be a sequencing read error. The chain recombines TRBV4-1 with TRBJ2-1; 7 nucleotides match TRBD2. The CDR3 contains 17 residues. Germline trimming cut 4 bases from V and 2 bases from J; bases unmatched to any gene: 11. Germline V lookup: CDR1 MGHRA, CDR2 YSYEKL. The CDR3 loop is CASSLQFSGRPYNEQFF. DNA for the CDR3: TGCGCCAGCAGCCTACAGTTTAGCGGGCGTCCCTACAATGAGCAGTTCTTC.